These T cell receptor beta chains were read from a single sample in a study of CD8 T cells in ankylosing spondylitis. TCRdb itself ran the 5' RACE reads through MiXCR, one entry per CDR3 protein. The sample shows 150,000 to 200,000 distinct CDR3 sequences, roughly 13% of them seen only once. Material for sequencing was blood, either unsorted or a sorted T cell fraction (not recorded which). The receptors originated from a female donor with ankylosing spondylitis or in good health (not recorded which). CDR3s include the opening cysteine and the closing phenylalanine or tryptophan. The D gene is left open where the match is weak. Part of the rows lack a size; the others show once, few, many or a class for expanded clones.

cdr3_length j_call d_call v_call clone_size cdr3_aa cdr3_nt
16 TRBJ1-1 - TRBV11-2 many CASSLRDLILNTEAFF TGTGCCAGCAGCTTACGAGACCTTATTTTGAACACTGAAGCTTTCTTT
16 TRBJ1-2 - TRBV10-3 many CAISESGGGANYGYTF TGTGCCATCAGTGAATCAGGCGGGGGAGCTAACTATGGCTACACCTTC
15 TRBJ2-5 - TRBV12-3/TRBV12-4 few CASSGRGTGRETQYF TGTGCCAGCAGTGGCAGAGGGACTGGTAGAGAGACCCAGTACTTC
14 TRBJ2-1 - TRBV7-2 many CASSLVVTSNEQFF TGTGCCAGCAGCTTAGTAGTGACTAGCAATGAGCAGTTCTTC
14 TRBJ2-7 - TRBV12-3/TRBV12-4 - CASSFWDRSYEQYF TGTGCCAGCAGTTTTTGGGACCGCTCCTACGAGCAGTACTTC
16 TRBJ1-4 - TRBV7-9 many CASSLFSGQFNEKLFF TGTGCCAGCAGCTTATTCTCCGGACAGTTTAATGAAAAACTGTTTTTT
15 TRBJ2-1 TRBD2 TRBV20-1 many CSARDGTRVFHEQFF TGCAGTGCTAGAGACGGGACTAGAGTTTTTCATGAGCAGTTCTTC
15 TRBJ1-6 - TRBV5-1 many CASSLSSVRNSPLHF TGCGCCAGCAGCTTATCTTCAGTCCGAAATTCACCCCTCCACTTT
14 TRBJ2-3 - TRBV5-1 many CASSLKASTDTQYF TGCGCCAGCAGCTTGAAGGCTAGCACAGATACGCAGTATTTT
14 TRBJ2-1 - TRBV29-1 few CSVEWPPSGNEQFF TGCAGCGTTGAATGGCCCCCCTCTGGGAATGAGCAGTTCTTC
17 TRBJ2-1 - TRBV24-1 few CATSGVSGTSRYNEQFF TGTGCCACCAGTGGGGTCTCCGGGACGTCGAGGTACAATGAGCAGTTCTTC
14 TRBJ2-7 TRBD1 TRBV5-6 - CASSLPRGFREQYF TGTGCCAGCAGCTTGCCCAGGGGGTTCCGCGAGCAGTACTTC
16 TRBJ1-4 - TRBV7-8 many CASSLLSDRVNEKLFF TGTGCCAGCAGCTTACTTTCGGACAGAGTTAATGAAAAACTGTTTTTT
14 TRBJ1-1 - TRBV12-3/TRBV12-4 many CASSLLGPNTEAFF TGTGCCAGCAGTTTATTGGGGCCAAACACTGAAGCTTTCTTT
17 TRBJ2-5 TRBD1 TRBV12-3/TRBV12-4 few CASSQDRVSATQETQYF TGTGCCAGCAGTCAGGACAGGGTCTCGGCTACCCAAGAGACCCAGTACTTC
14 TRBJ1-6 - TRBV6-1 many CASSQRTDVRPLHF TGTGCCAGCAGTCAACGGACGGATGTGAGACCCCTCCACTTT
15 TRBJ1-4 TRBD1 TRBV5-6 - CASSLYGDRDEKLFF TGTGCCAGCAGCTTGTACGGGGACAGGGACGAAAAACTGTTTTTT
14 TRBJ2-1 - TRBV12-3/TRBV12-4 many CASSPRGRSNEQFF TGTGCCAGCAGCCCGAGGGGGAGGTCAAATGAGCAGTTCTTC
13 TRBJ2-4 - TRBV20-1 many CSVGDGAKNIQYF TGCAGTGTTGGGGACGGAGCCAAAAACATTCAGTACTTC
17 TRBJ1-6 TRBD1 TRBV7-2 - CASSPKAGTGDNSPLHF TGTGCCAGCAGCCCCAAGGCCGGGACAGGAGATAATTCACCCCTCCACTTT
20 TRBJ2-1 TRBD2 TRBV4-3 few CASSRDGLAGGSIPYNEQFF TGCGCCAGCAGCCGGGACGGACTAGCGGGAGGATCTATACCTTACAATGAGCAGTTCTTC
16 TRBJ2-1 TRBD1 TRBV10-3 many CAISESDRGSYNEQFF TGTGCCATCAGTGAGTCAGACAGGGGGTCCTACAATGAGCAGTTCTTC
16 TRBJ2-1 TRBD2 TRBV5-1 few CASSALTSGSRDEQFF TGCGCCAGCAGCGCCTTGACTAGCGGGTCGCGGGATGAGCAGTTCTTC
14 TRBJ2-7 TRBD2 TRBV4-3 - CASSQGLAGNKQYF TGCGCCAGCAGCCAGGGACTAGCGGGAAATAAGCAGTACTTC
12 TRBJ2-1 - TRBV13 - CASSFSEYPVLF TGTGCCAGCAGCTTTAGCGAATATCCTGTGCTCTTC
14 TRBJ2-3 - TRBV5-1 many CASSPQTGTDTQYF TGCGCCAGCAGCCCCCAGACAGGCACAGATACGCAGTATTTT
14 TRBJ1-1 - TRBV5-1 many CASSLVGARTEAFF TGCGCCAGCAGCTTAGTGGGGGCGAGAACTGAAGCTTTCTTT
14 TRBJ2-2 - TRBV15 many CATSRDGGTGELFF TGTGCCACCAGCAGAGATGGGGGCACCGGGGAGCTGTTTTTT
15 TRBJ2-7 TRBD1 TRBV24-1 few CATSESGTGVYEQYF TGTGCCACCAGTGAGTCCGGGACAGGGGTCTACGAGCAGTACTTC
13 TRBJ1-2 TRBD1 TRBV20-1 many CSANYRGGYGYTF TGCAGTGCTAATTACAGGGGAGGCTATGGCTACACCTTC
14 TRBJ1-1 - TRBV20-1 many CSARDSGGDTEAFF TGCAGTGCTAGAGATTCGGGGGGGGACACTGAAGCTTTCTTT
14 TRBJ1-2 - TRBV5-6 many CASSFRVSAYGYTF TGTGCCAGCAGCTTCAGGGTATCCGCGTATGGCTACACCTTC
15 TRBJ2-1 TRBD2 TRBV7-2 many CASSLAWTSSNEQFF TGTGCCAGCAGCTTAGCTTGGACTAGTTCGAATGAGCAGTTCTTC
16 TRBJ1-2 - TRBV7-2 many CASSLGAGMSNYGYTF TGTGCCAGCAGCTTAGGGGCAGGGATGTCCAACTATGGCTACACCTTC
16 TRBJ2-2 TRBD2 TRBV30 - CAWNPLAVMNTGELFF TGTGCCTGGAATCCCCTAGCGGTCATGAACACCGGGGAGCTGTTTTTT
13 TRBJ1-5 TRBD1 TRBV7-3 many CASSLDREWPQHF TGTGCCAGCAGCCTGGACAGGGAATGGCCCCAGCATTTT
14 TRBJ1-4 TRBD1 TRBV28 many CASRTGDRDEKLFF TGTGCCAGCAGAACCGGCGACAGGGATGAAAAACTGTTTTTT
15 TRBJ2-4 - TRBV5-1 many CASRDDPGAKNIQYF TGCGCCAGCAGGGATGACCCCGGAGCCAAAAACATTCAGTACTTC
17 TRBJ1-4 - TRBV9 many CASSIPGPTPGNEKLFF TGTGCCAGCAGCATTCCGGGACCAACTCCTGGGAATGAAAAACTGTTTTTT